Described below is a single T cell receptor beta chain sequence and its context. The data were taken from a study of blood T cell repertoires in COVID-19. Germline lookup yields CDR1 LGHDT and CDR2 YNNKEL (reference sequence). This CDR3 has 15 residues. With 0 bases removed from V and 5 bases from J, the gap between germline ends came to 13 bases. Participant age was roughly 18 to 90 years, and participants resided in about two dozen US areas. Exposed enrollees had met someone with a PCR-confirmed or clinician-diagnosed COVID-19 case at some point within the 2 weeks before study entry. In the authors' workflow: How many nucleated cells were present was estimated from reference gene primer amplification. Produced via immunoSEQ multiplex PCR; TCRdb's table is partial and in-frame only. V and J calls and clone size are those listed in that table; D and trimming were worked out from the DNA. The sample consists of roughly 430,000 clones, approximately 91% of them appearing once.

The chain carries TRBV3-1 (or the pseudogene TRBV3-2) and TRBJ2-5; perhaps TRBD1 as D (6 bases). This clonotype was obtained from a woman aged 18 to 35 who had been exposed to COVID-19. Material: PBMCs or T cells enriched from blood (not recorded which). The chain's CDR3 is CASSQEEQGGETQYF. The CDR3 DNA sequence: TGTGCCAGCAGCCAAGAGGAACAGGGTGGGGAGACCCAGTACTTC.